A selection of T cell receptor beta chains follows, all from one sample in a study of blood T cell repertoires in COVID-19. The table came from immunoSEQ multiplex PCR; TCRdb's copy has only in-frame clones and leaves some out. Of 150,000 or so clones in the sample, around 84% are singletons; the top ten hold roughly 15%. The sequenced material came from PBMCs or T cells enriched from blood (not recorded which). The source is a man between 45 and 60 years old who had recovered from COVID-19. The conserved cysteine and the conserved F or W are not part of the CDR3 here. Fields, in order: J gene, V gene, CDR3 protein.

>TRBJ2-1|TRBV5-8
ASSLHRGLGNEQF
>TRBJ1-5|TRBV7-9
ASSLGAAAQPQH
>TRBJ1-1|TRBV6-1
ASSDSSLNTEAF
>TRBJ2-2|TRBV29-1
SARSNRGNTGELF
>TRBJ2-1|TRBV5-1
ASSFRGFYDEQF
>TRBJ1-2|TRBV15
ATSRDPQEGYT
>TRBJ1-5|TRBV28
ASSLLGVGGAQPQH
>TRBJ1-2|TRBV5-1
ASRPPGVGNYGYT
>TRBJ1-6|TRBV6-1
ASSEPPPLH
>TRBJ2-6|TRBV11-2
ASSRSGANVLT
>TRBJ1-4|TRBV6-5
ASRGGSNEKLF
>TRBJ1-2|TRBV3-1/TRBV3-2
ASSLRQGGGYT
>TRBJ2-3|TRBV19
ASSLEGADTQY
>TRBJ1-6|TRBV21-1
ASSKGGGQGANSPLH
>TRBJ1-6|TRBV28
ASSRLEGSSNSPLH
>TRBJ1-3|TRBV2
ASAKQGQGNTIY
>TRBJ2-2|TRBV19
ASFRGNTGELF